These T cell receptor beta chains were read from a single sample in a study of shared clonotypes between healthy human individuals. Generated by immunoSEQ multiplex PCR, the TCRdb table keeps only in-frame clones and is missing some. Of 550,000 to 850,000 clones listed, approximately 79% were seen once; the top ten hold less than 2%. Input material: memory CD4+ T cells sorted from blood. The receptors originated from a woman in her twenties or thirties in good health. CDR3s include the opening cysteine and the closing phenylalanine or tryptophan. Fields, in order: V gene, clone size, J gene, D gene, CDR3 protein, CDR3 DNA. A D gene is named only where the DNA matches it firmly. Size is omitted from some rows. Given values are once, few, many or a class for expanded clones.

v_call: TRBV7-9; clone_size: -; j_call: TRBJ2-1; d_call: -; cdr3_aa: CASSQQQFF; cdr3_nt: TGTGCCAGCAGCCAACAGCAGTTCTTC
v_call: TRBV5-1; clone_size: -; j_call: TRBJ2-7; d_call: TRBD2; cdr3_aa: CASSLTWTSGYEQYF; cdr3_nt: TGCGCCAGCAGCTTAACTTGGACTAGCGGTTACGAGCAGTACTTC
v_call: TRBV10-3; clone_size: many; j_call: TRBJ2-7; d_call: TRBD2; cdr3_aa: CAISEALAGDRSYEQYF; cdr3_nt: TGTGCCATCAGTGAGGCGTTAGCGGGAGACCGCTCCTACGAGCAGTACTTC
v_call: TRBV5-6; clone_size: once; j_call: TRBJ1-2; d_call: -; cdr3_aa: CASSLGWENYGYTF; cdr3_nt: TGTGCCAGCAGCTTGGGTTGGGAGAACTATGGCTACACCTTC
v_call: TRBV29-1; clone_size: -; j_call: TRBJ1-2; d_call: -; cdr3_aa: CSVGGDTYGYTF; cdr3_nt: TGCAGCGTTGGTGGGGATACCTATGGCTACACCTTC
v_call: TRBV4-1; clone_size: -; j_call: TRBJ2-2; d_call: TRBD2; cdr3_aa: CASSQDRTSGRAWNTGELFF; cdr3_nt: TGCGCCAGCAGCCAAGATCGGACTAGCGGGAGGGCTTGGAACACCGGGGAGCTGTTTTTT
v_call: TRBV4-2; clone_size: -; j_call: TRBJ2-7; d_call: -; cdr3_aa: CASSQEIVSSYEQYF; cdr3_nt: TGTGCCAGCAGCCAAGAGATAGTCAGCTCCTACGAGCAGTACTTC
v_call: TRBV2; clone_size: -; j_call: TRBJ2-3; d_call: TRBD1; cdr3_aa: CASSKYRQGRTDTQYF; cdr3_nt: TGTGCCAGCAGCAAATACAGACAGGGCCGCACAGATACGCAGTATTTT
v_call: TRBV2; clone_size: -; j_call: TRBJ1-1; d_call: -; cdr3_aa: CASSEAMRGEAFF; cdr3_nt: TGTGCCAGCAGTGAAGCGATGAGGGGTGAAGCTTTCTTT
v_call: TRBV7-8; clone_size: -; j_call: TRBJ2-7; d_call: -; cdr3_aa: CASSFWSSYEQYF; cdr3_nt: TGTGCCAGCAGCTTTTGGAGTTCCTACGAGCAGTACTTC